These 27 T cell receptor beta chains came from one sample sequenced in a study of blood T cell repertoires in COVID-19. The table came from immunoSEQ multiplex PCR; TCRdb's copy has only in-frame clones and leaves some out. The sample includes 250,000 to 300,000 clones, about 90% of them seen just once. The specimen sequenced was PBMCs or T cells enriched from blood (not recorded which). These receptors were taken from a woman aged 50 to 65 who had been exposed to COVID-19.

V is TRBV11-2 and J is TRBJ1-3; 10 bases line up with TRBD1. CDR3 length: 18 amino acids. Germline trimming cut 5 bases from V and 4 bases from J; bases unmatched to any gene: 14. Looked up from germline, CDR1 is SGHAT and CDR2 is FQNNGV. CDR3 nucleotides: TGTGCCAGCAGCCGTGGCGGGACAGGGGAGGTTTACGGAAACACCATATATTTT. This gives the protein CASSRGGTGEVYGNTIYF.

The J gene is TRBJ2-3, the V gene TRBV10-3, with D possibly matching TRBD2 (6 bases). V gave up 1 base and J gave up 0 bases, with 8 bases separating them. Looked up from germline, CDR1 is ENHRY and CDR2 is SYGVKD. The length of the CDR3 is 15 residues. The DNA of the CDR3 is TGTGCCATCAGTGAGTTTGCGGGAAGCACAGATACGCAGTATTTT. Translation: CAISEFAGSTDTQYF.

The CDR3 nucleotides read TGCGCCAGCAGCAGTGACAACTACGAGCAGTACTTC. This codes for CASSSDNYEQYF. J is TRBJ2-7 and V is TRBV5-1, with D unclear. V gave up 4 bases and J gave up 3 bases, with 8 bases separating them. Germline V gene data show CDR1 as SGHRS and CDR2 as YFSETQ. The CDR3 length is 12 residues.

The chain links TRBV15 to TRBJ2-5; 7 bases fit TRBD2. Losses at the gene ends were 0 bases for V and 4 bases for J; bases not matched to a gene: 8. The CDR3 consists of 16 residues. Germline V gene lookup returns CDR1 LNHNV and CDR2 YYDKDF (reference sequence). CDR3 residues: CATSRDRAVAGETQYF. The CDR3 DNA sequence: TGTGCCACCAGCAGAGATAGGGCAGTAGCGGGAGAGACCCAGTACTTC.

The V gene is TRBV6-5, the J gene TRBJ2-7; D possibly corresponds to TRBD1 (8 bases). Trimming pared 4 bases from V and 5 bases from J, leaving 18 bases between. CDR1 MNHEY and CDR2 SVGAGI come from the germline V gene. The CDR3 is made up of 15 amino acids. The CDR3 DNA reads TGTGCCAGCAGTTCAGGGGGCCTCGGACTAGACGAGCAGTACTTC. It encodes CASSSGGLGLDEQYF.

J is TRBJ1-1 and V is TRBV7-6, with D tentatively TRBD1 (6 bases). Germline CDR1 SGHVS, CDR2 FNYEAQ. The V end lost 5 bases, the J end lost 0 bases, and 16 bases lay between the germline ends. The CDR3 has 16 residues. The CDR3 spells CASSPLGQFMNTEAFF. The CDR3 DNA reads TGTGCCAGCAGCCCCCTAGGACAGTTTATGAACACTGAAGCTTTCTTT.

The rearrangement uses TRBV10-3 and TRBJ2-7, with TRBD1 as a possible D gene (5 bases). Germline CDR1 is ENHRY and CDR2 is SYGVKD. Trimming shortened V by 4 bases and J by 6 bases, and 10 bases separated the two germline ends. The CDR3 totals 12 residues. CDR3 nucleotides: TGTGCCATCAGTGTCTCTGGGGCCGAGCAGTACTTC. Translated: CAISVSGAEQYF.

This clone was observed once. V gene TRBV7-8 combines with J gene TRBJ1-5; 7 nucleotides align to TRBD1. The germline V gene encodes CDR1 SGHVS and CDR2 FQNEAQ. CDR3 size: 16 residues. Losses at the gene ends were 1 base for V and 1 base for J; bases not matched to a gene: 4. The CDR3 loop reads CASSLERRGSNQPQHF. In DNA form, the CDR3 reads TGTGCCAGCAGCTTAGAACGCAGGGGGAGCAATCAGCCCCAGCATTTT.

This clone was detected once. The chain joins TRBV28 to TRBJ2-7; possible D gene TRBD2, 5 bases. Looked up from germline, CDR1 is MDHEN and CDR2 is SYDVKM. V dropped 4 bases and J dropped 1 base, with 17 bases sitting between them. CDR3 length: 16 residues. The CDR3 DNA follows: TGTGCCAGCAGTTCACCACCAGAGAGCGGATCCTACGAGCAGTACTTC. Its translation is CASSSPPESGSYEQYF.

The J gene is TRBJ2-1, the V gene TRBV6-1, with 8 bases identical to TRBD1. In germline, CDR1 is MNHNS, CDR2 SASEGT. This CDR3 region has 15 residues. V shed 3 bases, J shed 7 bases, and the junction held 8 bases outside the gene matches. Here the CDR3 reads CASSDQGQGRNEQFF. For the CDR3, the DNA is TGTGCCAGCAGTGACCAAGGACAGGGACGTAATGAGCAGTTCTTC.

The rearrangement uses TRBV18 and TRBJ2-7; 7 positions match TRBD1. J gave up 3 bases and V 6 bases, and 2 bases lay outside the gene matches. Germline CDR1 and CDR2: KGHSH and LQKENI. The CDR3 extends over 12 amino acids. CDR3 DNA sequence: TGTGCCAGCTCGGGGGACAGCTACGAGCAGTACTTC. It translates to CASSGDSYEQYF.

This chain's CDR3 is CASSQRHETGELFF. Here the CDR3 DNA reads TGTGCCAGCAGCCAGAGACATGAGACCGGGGAGCTGTTTTTT. J is TRBJ2-2 and V is TRBV16; D is undetermined. Germline V CDR1 and CDR2: KGHSY, FQNENV. The CDR3 is 14 amino acids. Trimming left V 3 bases short and J 5 bases short, with 10 bases between.

CDR3 protein: CSVLGQGWSTEAFF. In DNA form, the CDR3 reads TGCAGCGTCCTGGGACAGGGTTGGAGCACTGAAGCTTTCTTT. V and J are TRBV29-1 and TRBJ1-1; 9 bases align to TRBD1. Germline assignment: CDR1 SQVTM and CDR2 ANQGSEA. The trim removed 6 bases at V and 4 bases at J, leaving 9 bases unmatched. The CDR3 spans 14 residues.

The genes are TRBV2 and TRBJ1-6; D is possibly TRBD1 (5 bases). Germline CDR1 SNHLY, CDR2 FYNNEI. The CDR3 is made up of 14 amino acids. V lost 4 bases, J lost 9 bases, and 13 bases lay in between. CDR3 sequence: CASSGEGGGSPLHF. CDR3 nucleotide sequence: TGTGCCAGCAGTGGGGAGGGCGGGGGTTCACCCCTCCACTTT.

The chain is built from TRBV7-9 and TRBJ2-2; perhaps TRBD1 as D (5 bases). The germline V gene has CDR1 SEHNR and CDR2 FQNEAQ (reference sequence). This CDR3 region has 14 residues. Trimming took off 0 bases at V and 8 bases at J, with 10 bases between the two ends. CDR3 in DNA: TGTGCCAGCAGCTTAGCGACAGAGTTTGGGGAGCTGTTTTTT. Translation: CASSLATEFGELFF.

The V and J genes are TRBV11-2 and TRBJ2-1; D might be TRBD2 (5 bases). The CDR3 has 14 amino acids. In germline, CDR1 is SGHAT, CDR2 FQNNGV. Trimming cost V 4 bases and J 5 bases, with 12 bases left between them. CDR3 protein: CASSSRVQDNEQFF. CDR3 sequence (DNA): TGTGCCAGCAGCTCGAGGGTCCAGGACAATGAGCAGTTCTTC. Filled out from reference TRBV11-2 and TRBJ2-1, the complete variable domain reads EAGVAQSPRYKIIEKRQSVAFWCNPISGHATLYWYQQILGQGPKLLIQFQNNGVVDDSQLPKDRFSAERLKGVDSTLKIQPAKLEDSAVYLCASSSRVQDNEQFFGPGTRLTVL.

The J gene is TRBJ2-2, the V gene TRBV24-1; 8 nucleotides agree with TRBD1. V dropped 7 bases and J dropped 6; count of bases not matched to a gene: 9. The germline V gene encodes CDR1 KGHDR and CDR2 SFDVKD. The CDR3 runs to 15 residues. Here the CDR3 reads CATSRTGYAAGELFF. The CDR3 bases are TGTGCCACCAGCCGGACAGGGTACGCGGCCGGGGAGCTGTTTTTT.

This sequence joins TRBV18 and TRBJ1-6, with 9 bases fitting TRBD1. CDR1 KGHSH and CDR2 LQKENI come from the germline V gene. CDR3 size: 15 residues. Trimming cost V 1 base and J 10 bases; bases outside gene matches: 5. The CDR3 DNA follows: TGTGCCAGCTCACCACGGACAGGGGAAGGATCACCCCTCCACTTT. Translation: CASSPRTGEGSPLHF.

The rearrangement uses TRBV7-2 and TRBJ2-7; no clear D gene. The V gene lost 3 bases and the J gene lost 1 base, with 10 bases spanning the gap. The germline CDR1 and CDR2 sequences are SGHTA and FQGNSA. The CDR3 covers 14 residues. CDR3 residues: CASSFLGISYEQYF. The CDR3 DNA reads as TGTGCCAGCAGCTTCCTAGGAATATCCTACGAGCAGTACTTC.

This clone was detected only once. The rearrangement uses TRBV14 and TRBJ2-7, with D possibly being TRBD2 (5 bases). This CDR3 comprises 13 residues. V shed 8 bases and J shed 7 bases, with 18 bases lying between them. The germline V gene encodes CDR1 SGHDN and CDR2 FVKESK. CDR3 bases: TGTGCCAGCGCATCGCTGAGGGAATCGGAGCAGTACTTC. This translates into CASASLRESEQYF. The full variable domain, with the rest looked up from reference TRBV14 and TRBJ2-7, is EAGVTQFPSHSVIEKGQTVTLRCDPISGHDNLYWYRRVMGKEIKFLLHFVKESKQDESGMPNNRFLAERTGGTYSTLKVQPAELEDSGVYFCASASLRESEQYFGPGTRLTVT.

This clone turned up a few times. CDR3 region: CASSLQGGTEAFF. The CDR3 region has the DNA TGTGCCAGCAGCCTACAGGGAGGGACTGAAGCTTTCTTT. V is TRBV14 and J is TRBJ1-1; possibly TRBD1 for D (6 bases). With 4 bases removed from V and 5 bases from J, the gap between germline ends came to 11 bases. The germline CDR1 and CDR2 sequences are SGHDN and FVKESK. The CDR3 contains 13 residues. Full variable domain (remainder filled in from reference TRBV14 and TRBJ1-1): EAGVTQFPSHSVIEKGQTVTLRCDPISGHDNLYWYRRVMGKEIKFLLHFVKESKQDESGMPNNRFLAERTGGTYSTLKVQPAELEDSGVYFCASSLQGGTEAFFGQGTRLTVV.

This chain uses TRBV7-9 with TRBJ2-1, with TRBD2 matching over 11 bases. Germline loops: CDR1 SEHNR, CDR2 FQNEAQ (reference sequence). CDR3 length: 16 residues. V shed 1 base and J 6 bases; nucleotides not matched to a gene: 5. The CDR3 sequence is CASSLGRTSGLNEQFF. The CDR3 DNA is TGTGCCAGCAGCTTAGGTAGGACTAGCGGGCTCAATGAGCAGTTCTTC.

CDR3 loop: CASSSPGGSYTF. The CDR3 DNA reads as TGTGCCAGCAGTTCCCCAGGGGGATCCTACACCTTC. The chain recombines TRBV6-5 with TRBJ1-2, with 7 positions matching TRBD1. Trimming took 4 bases from V and 10 from J; bases not matched to a gene: 6. The CDR3 contains 12 residues. CDR1 and CDR2 (germline): MNHEY, SVGAGI.

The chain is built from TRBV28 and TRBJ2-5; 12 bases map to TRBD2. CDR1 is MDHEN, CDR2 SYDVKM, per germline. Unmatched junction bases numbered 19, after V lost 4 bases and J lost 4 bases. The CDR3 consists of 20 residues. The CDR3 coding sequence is TGTGCCAGCAGTTCCCCCCTCGCTAGCGGGGGGGCCGCGCCCACAGAGACCCAGTACTTC. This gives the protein CASSSPLASGGAAPTETQYF.

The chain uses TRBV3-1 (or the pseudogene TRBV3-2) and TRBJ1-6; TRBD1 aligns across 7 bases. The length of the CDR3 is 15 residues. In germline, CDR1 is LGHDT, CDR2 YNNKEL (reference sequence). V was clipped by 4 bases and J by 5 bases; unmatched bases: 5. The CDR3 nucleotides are TGTGCCAGCAGCCCCCTCGACAGGGATAATTCACCCCTCCACTTT. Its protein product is CASSPLDRDNSPLHF.

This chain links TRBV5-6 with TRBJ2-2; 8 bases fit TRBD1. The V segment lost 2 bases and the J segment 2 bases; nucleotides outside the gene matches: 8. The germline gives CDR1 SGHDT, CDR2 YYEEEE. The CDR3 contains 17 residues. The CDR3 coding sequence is TGTGCCAGCAGCTTTTCTGCTCAGGGGGCTAACACCGGGGAGCTGTTTTTT. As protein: CASSFSAQGANTGELFF.

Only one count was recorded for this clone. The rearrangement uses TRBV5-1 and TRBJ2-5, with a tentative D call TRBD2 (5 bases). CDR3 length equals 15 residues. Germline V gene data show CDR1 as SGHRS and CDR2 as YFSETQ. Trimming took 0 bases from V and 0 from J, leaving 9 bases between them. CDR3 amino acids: CASSLVPSHQETQYF. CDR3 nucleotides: TGCGCCAGCAGCTTGGTGCCTAGCCACCAAGAGACCCAGTACTTC. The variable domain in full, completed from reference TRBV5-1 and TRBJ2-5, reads KAGVTQTPRYLIKTRGQQVTLSCSPISGHRSVSWYQQTPGQGLQFLFEYFSETQRNKGNFPGRFSGRQFSNSRSEMNVSTLELGDSALYLCASSLVPSHQETQYFGPGTRLLVL.